The clone carrying this TCR beta chain was detected many times. Its target is not known. J lost 4 bases, V lost 8 bases, and 7 bases had no gene match. CDR1 is ENHRY and CDR2 is SYGVKD in the germline V gene. This CDR3 has 13 residues. This entry is derived from a study of neurological immune-mediated disorders. On the study more broadly: Secondary progressive disease was present in 3, and relapsing-remitting disease in around 31, of the roughly 34 multiple sclerosis patients.

Findings of the study overall: Phylogenetic grouping put 18 of 34 multiple sclerosis patients' repertoires into one related-CDR3 cluster, a possible signature.

The cDNA was produced through 5'RACE with 10-nucleotide random UMIs. A single record per CDR3 protein comes from TCRdb applying MiXCR to the 5' RACE reads. Of tens of thousands of distinct CDR3 sequences detected, approximately 4% appear once; the ten largest clones hold approximately 2.9%. This sequence originates from a woman aged 45-65 years with multiple sclerosis. The chain joins TRBV10-3 to TRBJ2-7; 8 bases agree with TRBD2. Sequencing input: PBMCs. The CDR3 coding sequence is TGTGCCATCCGTAGCGGGGAGGGTTACGAGCAGTACTTC. Its protein product is CAIRSGEGYEQYF.